Each of the 26 T cell receptor beta chains below was sequenced from the same sample in a study of blood T cell repertoires in COVID-19. Sequencing used immunoSEQ multiplex PCR; TCRdb keeps in-frame clones, though not all of them. The sample has a few hundred thousand clones, 75% to 95% seen once. The sequenced sample was peripheral blood. These receptors originate from a person aged 18-29 years with COVID-19, enrolled during active disease.

In DNA form, the CDR3 reads TGTGCTAGTGGTTTGCTGGGCAAGACCTACGAGCAGTACTTC. It specifies CASGLLGKTYEQYF. J is TRBJ2-7 and V is TRBV12-5; D unresolved. V lost 2 bases to trimming and J lost 2 bases, with 10 bases between them. This CDR3 region has 14 residues. From germline, CDR1 is LGHNT and CDR2 FRNRAP.

The chain is built from TRBV28 and TRBJ2-5; maybe TRBD2 (6 bases). The CDR3 totals 16 residues. The germline gives CDR1 MDHEN, CDR2 SYDVKM. V gave up 3 bases and J gave up 5 bases, with 19 bases separating them. CDR3 sequence (DNA): TGTGCCAGCAGTTTGGGACTTCCCCTTGGGTGGGAGACCCAGTACTTC. It yields the protein CASSLGLPLGWETQYF. The full variable domain, its missing parts supplied by reference TRBV28 and TRBJ2-5, is DVKVTQSSRYLVKRTGEKVFLECVQDMDHENMFWYRQDPGLGLRLIYFSYDVKMKEKGDIPEGYSVSREKKERFSLILESASTNQTSMYLCASSLGLPLGWETQYFGPGTRLLVL.

The chain is built from TRBV6-1 and TRBJ2-5; D unresolved. CDR3 length: 16 residues. Germline V gene data show CDR1 as MNHNS and CDR2 as SASEGT. V lost 2 bases to trimming and J lost 2 bases, with 15 bases between them. CDR3 in DNA: TGTGCCAGCAGTGAACATCCAGGAACTGGTCAAGAGACCCAGTACTTC. Amino acids: CASSEHPGTGQETQYF.

The chain has TRBV24-1 and TRBJ2-2, with TRBD2 matching over 10 bases. The J segment lost 1 base and the V segment lost 3 bases, leaving 4 bases of the junction unmatched. The CDR3 consists of 17 residues. Germline values: CDR1 KGHDR, CDR2 SFDVKD. CDR3: CATSDPLAGQNTGELFF. The CDR3 DNA sequence: TGTGCCACCAGTGATCCACTAGCGGGGCAGAACACCGGGGAGCTGTTTTTT.

In DNA form, the CDR3 reads TGTGCCAGCACCCGGGACAGGGGGTTTTATGGCTACACCTTC. Its translation is CASTRDRGFYGYTF. The chain carries TRBV6-5 and TRBJ1-2, with 11 bases fitting TRBD1. The CDR3 has 14 amino acids. Germline assignment: CDR1 MNHEY and CDR2 SVGAGI. The J segment lost 5 bases and the V segment lost 7 bases, leaving 6 bases of the junction unmatched.

The rearrangement links TRBV25-1 to TRBJ2-2; D not certain. Germline lookup yields CDR1 MGHDK and CDR2 SYGVNS. The CDR3 runs 14 residues. V was shortened by 7 bases and J by 2 bases, with 11 bases between the two germline ends. The CDR3 DNA reads TGTGCCAGCAATGGTGGCACAAACACCGGGGAGCTGTTTTTT. Amino acid sequence: CASNGGTNTGELFF.

The chain uses TRBV5-1 and TRBJ1-2, with 7 bases aligning to TRBD1. The V gene end was trimmed by 6 bases and the J gene end by 2 bases; junction bases not matched to a gene: 7. The CDR3 covers 14 residues. Per germline, CDR1 SGHRS and CDR2 YFSETQ. The chain's CDR3 is CASKTTGMNYGYTF. In DNA form, the CDR3 reads TGCGCCAGCAAAACGACAGGGATGAACTATGGCTACACCTTC. The full variable domain, rest sourced from reference TRBV5-1 and TRBJ1-2, is KAGVTQTPRYLIKTRGQQVTLSCSPISGHRSVSWYQQTPGQGLQFLFEYFSETQRNKGNFPGRFSGRQFSNSRSEMNVSTLELGDSALYLCASKTTGMNYGYTFGSGTRLTVV.

V and J are TRBV5-5 and TRBJ2-7; D is perhaps TRBD2 (5 bases). V shed 0 bases and J shed 3 bases, with 10 bases lying between them. Germline assignment: CDR1 SGHKS and CDR2 YYEKEE (reference sequence). The CDR3 loop spans 14 amino acids. For the CDR3, the DNA is TGTGCCAGCAGCTTGGCCGCCGGAGGCTACGAGCAGTACTTC. Translating it yields CASSLAAGGYEQYF. Full variable domain (remainder filled in from reference TRBV5-5 and TRBJ2-7): DAGVTQSPTHLIKTRGQQVTLRCSPISGHKSVSWYQQVLGQGPQFIFQYYEKEERGRGNFPDRFSARQFPNYSSELNVNALLLGDSALYLCASSLAAGGYEQYFGPGTRLTVT.

The rearrangement links TRBV4-1 to TRBJ1-1; D not resolved. Trimming took 4 bases from V and 4 from J, leaving 13 bases between them. Germline lookup yields CDR1 MGHRA and CDR2 YSYEKL. This CDR3 comprises 14 residues. The CDR3: CASSPQDGSTEAFF. For the CDR3, the DNA is TGCGCCAGCAGCCCTCAGGACGGGAGCACTGAAGCTTTCTTT.

The chain joins TRBV5-6 to TRBJ1-5; D is possibly TRBD1 (5 bases). Deletions cut 1 base from V and 2 bases from J, with 16 bases between. The CDR3 has 17 residues. CDR1 and CDR2 (germline): SGHDT, YYEEEE. CDR3 in amino acids: CASSLRRGTVGNQPQHF. As DNA, the CDR3 is TGTGCCAGCAGCTTGCGGAGGGGCACGGTTGGCAATCAGCCCCAGCATTTT. Full variable domain (outside the CDR3, taken from reference TRBV5-6 and TRBJ1-5): DAGVTQSPTHLIKTRGQQVTLRCSPKSGHDTVSWYQQALGQGPQFIFQYYEEEERQRGNFPDRFSGHQFPNYSSELNVNALLLGDSALYLCASSLRRGTVGNQPQHFGDGTRLSIL.

The J gene is TRBJ2-3, the V gene TRBV10-3, with 10 bases lining up with TRBD1. The CDR3 contains 16 residues. The germline V gene encodes CDR1 ENHRY and CDR2 SYGVKD. Losses at the gene ends were 4 bases for V and 2 bases for J; bases not matched to a gene: 6. The CDR3 bases are TGTGCCATCAGTGTCGGGACAGGGGCCTACACAGATACGCAGTATTTT. Translating gives CAISVGTGAYTDTQYF.

This chain links TRBV6-5 with TRBJ2-2; TRBD1 agrees at 8 bases. The trim removed 8 bases at V and 2 bases at J, leaving 7 bases unmatched. The CDR3 covers 15 residues. Germline V gives CDR1 MNHEY, CDR2 SVGAGI. In DNA, the CDR3 is TGTGCCAGCCTCCGACAGGGGAAAAACACCGGGGAGCTGTTTTTT. Its protein is CASLRQGKNTGELFF.

The genes are TRBV13 and TRBJ2-2, with D possibly TRBD2 on 6 matching bases. This CDR3 has 14 amino acids. Germline loops: CDR1 PRHDT, CDR2 FYEKMQ (reference sequence). V lost 5 bases, J lost 1 base, and 8 bases lay in between. CDR3 sequence (DNA): TGTGCCAGCAGCCGGGGACTGAACACCGGGGAGCTGTTTTTT. Its protein is CASSRGLNTGELFF.

The table lists this clone with a few counts. The V call is TRBV19, the J call TRBJ2-4; D is possibly TRBD1 (5 bases). The germline V and J ends were trimmed by 3 bases and 1 base, with 10 bases remaining between them. From germline, CDR1 is LNHDA and CDR2 SQIVND (reference sequence). The CDR3 is 15 residues long. CDR3: CASSITGPAKNIQYF. The CDR3, as DNA: TGTGCCAGTAGTATTACAGGCCCCGCCAAAAACATTCAGTACTTC.

This rearrangement joins TRBV19 to TRBJ2-6; no clear D. Germline assignment: CDR1 LNHDA and CDR2 SQIVND (reference sequence). V was trimmed by 6 bases and J by 0 bases, leaving 3 bases between them. The CDR3 covers 13 residues. CDR3 protein: CASSHSGANVLTF. The CDR3 nucleotides are TGTGCCAGTAGCCACTCTGGGGCCAACGTCCTGACTTTC.

The V and J genes are TRBV6-5 and TRBJ1-6, with D possibly matching TRBD1 (5 bases). The CDR3 is 16 amino acids. Germline loops: CDR1 MNHEY, CDR2 SVGAGI. V gave up 2 bases and J gave up 10 bases, with 18 bases separating them. The CDR3: CASSYRPTGDMSPLHF. CDR3 DNA sequence: TGTGCCAGCAGTTACCGACCGACGGGGGATATGTCACCCCTCCACTTT.

The V call is TRBV10-3, the J call TRBJ1-1, with 9 bases that match TRBD1. CDR1 is ENHRY and CDR2 is SYGVKD in the germline V gene. The V and J ends lost 10 bases and 1 base, in that order; junction bases with no gene match: 7. The CDR3 runs 14 residues. The CDR3 here is CASARDRANTEAFF. CDR3 nucleotide sequence: TGTGCCAGCGCGAGGGACAGGGCGAACACTGAAGCTTTCTTT.

The chain couples TRBV27 to TRBJ1-4; perhaps TRBD1 as D (5 bases). Looked up from germline, CDR1 is MNHEY and CDR2 is SMNVEV (reference sequence). The CDR3 runs to 16 residues. V lost 2 bases, J lost 8 bases, and 18 bases lay in between. CDR3 DNA sequence: TGTGCCAGCAGTTTAAGCCGGGACTCCATCGGGGAAAAACTGTTTTTT. Translating gives CASSLSRDSIGEKLFF.

CDR3 region: CASSIERYGYTF. DNA of the CDR3: TGTGCCAGTAGTATAGAGCGCTATGGCTACACCTTC. The V call is TRBV19, the J call TRBJ1-2; no clear D gene. The germline V gene encodes CDR1 LNHDA and CDR2 SQIVND (reference sequence). The V gene lost 0 bases and the J gene lost 4 bases, with 3 bases spanning the gap. The CDR3 contains 12 residues.

In its sample, this clone was seen once. The J gene is TRBJ2-7, the V gene TRBV6-5, with D uncertain. There are 13 residues in the CDR3. The germline gives CDR1 MNHEY, CDR2 SVGAGI. The V end was cut by 5 bases, the J end by 5 bases, with 13 bases between. This chain's CDR3 is CASSTGSADEQYF. CDR3 in DNA: TGTGCCAGCAGTACCGGGTCCGCAGACGAGCAGTACTTC.

This chain joins TRBV6-5 and TRBJ2-1; no clear D gene. The CDR3 is 13 amino acids. Trimming stripped 5 bases from V and 8 bases from J, with 13 bases between. Germline V gene sequence: CDR1 MNHEY, CDR2 SVGAGI. CDR3 sequence reads: CASSNLYGDEQFF. DNA for the CDR3: TGTGCCAGCAGTAACCTCTACGGTGATGAGCAGTTCTTC.

This chain connects TRBV29-1 to TRBJ2-1; TRBD1 matches 7 bases. V was clipped by 5 bases and J by 1 base; unmatched bases: 5. This CDR3 contains 14 residues. From germline, CDR1 is SQVTM and CDR2 ANQGSEA. CDR3 region: CSVPGQVSYNEQFF. CDR3 DNA sequence: TGCAGCGTTCCCGGACAGGTTTCCTACAATGAGCAGTTCTTC.

The CDR3 loop reads CASGLEWGVSTDTQYF. As DNA, the CDR3 is TGTGCCAGCGGGCTCGAGTGGGGGGTGAGCACAGATACGCAGTATTTT. This chain uses TRBV2 with TRBJ2-3; tentatively, D is TRBD2 (6 bases). This CDR3 is 16 amino acids long. Germline V gene lookup returns CDR1 SNHLY and CDR2 FYNNEI. The V and J ends lost 8 bases and 0 bases respectively, with 18 bases between them.

The gene calls are TRBV14 and TRBJ2-6, with D maybe TRBD1 (5 bases). This CDR3 spans 18 amino acids. Trimming took 3 bases from V and 1 from J, leaving 16 bases between them. The V gene's germline CDR1 is SGHDN and CDR2 FVKESK. DNA of the CDR3: TGTGCCAGCAGCCAGGGGCAGGGCCCCTCATCTGGGGCCAACGTCCTGACTTTC. As protein: CASSQGQGPSSGANVLTF.

The chain uses TRBV19 and TRBJ1-1; D gene uncertain. The CDR3 totals 14 residues. In germline, CDR1 is LNHDA, CDR2 SQIVND (reference sequence). The V end lost 2 bases, the J end lost 1 base, and 8 bases lay between the germline ends. The chain's CDR3 is CASSILSGNTEAFF. CDR3 in DNA: TGTGCCAGTAGTATACTGTCAGGGAACACTGAAGCTTTCTTT.

The chain links TRBV29-1 to TRBJ2-7, with TRBD2 matching 11 bases. This CDR3 spans 14 amino acids. Germline values: CDR1 SQVTM, CDR2 ANQGSEA. Germline trimming cut 4 bases from V and 6 bases from J; bases unmatched to any gene: 8. The CDR3 sequence is CSVGYTGTSGEQYF. The CDR3 DNA reads as TGCAGCGTTGGATATACCGGGACTAGCGGCGAGCAGTACTTC.